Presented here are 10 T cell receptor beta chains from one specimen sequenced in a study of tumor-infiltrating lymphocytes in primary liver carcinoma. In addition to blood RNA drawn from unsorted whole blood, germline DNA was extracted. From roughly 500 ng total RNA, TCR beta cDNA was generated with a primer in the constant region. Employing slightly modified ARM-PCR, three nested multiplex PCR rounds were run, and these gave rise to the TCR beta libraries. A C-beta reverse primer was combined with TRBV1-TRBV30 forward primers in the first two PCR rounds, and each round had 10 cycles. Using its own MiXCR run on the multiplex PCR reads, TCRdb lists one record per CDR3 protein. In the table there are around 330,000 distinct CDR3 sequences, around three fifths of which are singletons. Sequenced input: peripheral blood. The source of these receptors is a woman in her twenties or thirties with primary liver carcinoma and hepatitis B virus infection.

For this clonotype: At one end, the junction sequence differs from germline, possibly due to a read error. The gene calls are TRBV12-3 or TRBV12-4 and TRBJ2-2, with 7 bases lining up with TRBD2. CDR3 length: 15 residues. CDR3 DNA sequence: TGTGCCATCAGTTTCCCAGCGGGAAACACCTGGGAGCTGTTTTTT. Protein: CAISFPAGNTWELFF.

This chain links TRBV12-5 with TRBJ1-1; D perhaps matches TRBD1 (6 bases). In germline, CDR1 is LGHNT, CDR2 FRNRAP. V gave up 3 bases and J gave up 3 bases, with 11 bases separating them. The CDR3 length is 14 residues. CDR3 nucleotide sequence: TGTGCTAGTGGTTTAGGTGGGGGCTACACTGAAGCTTTCTTT. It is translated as CASGLGGGYTEAFF.

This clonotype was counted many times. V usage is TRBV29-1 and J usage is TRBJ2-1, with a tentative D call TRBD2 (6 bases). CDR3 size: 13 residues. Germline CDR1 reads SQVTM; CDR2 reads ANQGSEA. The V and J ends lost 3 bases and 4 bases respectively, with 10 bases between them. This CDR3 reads CSVELASYNEQFF. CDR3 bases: TGCAGCGTTGAGCTAGCGTCGTACAATGAGCAGTTCTTC.

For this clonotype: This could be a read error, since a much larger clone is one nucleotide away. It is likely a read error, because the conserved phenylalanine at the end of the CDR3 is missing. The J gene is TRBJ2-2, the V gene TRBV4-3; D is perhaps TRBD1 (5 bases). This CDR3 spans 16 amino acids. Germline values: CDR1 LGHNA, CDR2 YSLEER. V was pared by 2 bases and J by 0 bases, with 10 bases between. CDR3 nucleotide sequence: TGCGCCAGCAGCCAATCAATGGACACGAACACCGGGGAGCTGTTTCTT. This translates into CASSQSMDTNTGELFL.

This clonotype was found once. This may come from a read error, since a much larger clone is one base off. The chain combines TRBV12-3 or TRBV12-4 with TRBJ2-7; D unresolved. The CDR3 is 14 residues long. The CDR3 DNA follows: TGTGCCAGCAGCTCCTTGGACCGGGCTTACGATCAGTACTTC. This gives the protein CASSSLDRAYDQYF.

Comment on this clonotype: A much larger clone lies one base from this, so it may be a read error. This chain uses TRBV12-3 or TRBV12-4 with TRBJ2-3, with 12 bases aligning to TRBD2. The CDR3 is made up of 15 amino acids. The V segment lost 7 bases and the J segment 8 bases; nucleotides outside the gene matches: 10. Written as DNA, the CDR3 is TGTGCCAGCACCCCTTCTAGCGGGAGGGGTAGTACGCAGTATTTT. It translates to CASTPSSGRGSTQYF.

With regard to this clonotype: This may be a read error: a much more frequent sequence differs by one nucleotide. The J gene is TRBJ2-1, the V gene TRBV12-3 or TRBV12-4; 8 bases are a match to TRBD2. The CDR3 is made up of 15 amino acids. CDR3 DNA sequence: TGTGCCAGCAGTACGGGACTAGAGGACTACAATGGGCAGTTCTTC. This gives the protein CASSTGLEDYNGQFF.

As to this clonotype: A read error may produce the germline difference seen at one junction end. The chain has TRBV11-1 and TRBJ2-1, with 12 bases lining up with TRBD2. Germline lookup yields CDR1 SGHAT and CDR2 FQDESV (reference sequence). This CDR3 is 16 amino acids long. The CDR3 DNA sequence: TGTGCCAGCGGCTTAGAACTAGCGGGAGGTTACAATGAGCAGTCCTTC. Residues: CASGLELAGGYNEQSF. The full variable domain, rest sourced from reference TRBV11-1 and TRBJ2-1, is EAEVAQSPRYKITEKSQAVAFWCDPISGHATLYWYRQILGQGPELLVQFQDESVVDDSQLPKDRFSAERLKGVDSTLKIQPAELGDSAMYLCASGLELAGGYNEQSFGPGTRLTVL.

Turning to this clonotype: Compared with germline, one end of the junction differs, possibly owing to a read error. This CDR3 is CASSRALSGANVLTF. Here the CDR3 DNA reads TGTGCCAGCAGTCGAGCACTAAGTGGGGCCAATGTCCTGACTTTC. The chain has TRBV6-2 or TRBV6-3 and TRBJ2-6; tentative D call: TRBD1 (5 bases). Germline V gene data show CDR1 as MNHEY and CDR2 as SVGEGT. This CDR3 has 15 residues.

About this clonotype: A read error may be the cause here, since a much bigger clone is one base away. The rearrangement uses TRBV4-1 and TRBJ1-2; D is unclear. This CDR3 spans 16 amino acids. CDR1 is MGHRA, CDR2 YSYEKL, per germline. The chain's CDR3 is CDSSQDDPMALRGYTF. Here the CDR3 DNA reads TGCGACAGCAGCCAAGATGACCCGATGGCCTTGCGGGGCTACACCTTC.